A selection of T cell receptor beta chains follows, all from one sample in a study of T cells in Graves' hyperthyroidism and ophthalmopathy. TCRdb reprocessed the multiplex PCR reads with MiXCR, giving one entry per CDR3 protein. The profile shows 340,000 or so distinct CDR3 sequences, around 20% of them singletons. The specimen was blood. The receptors stem from a woman aged 45 to 65 with Graves' hyperthyroidism. The CDR3 runs from the conserved cysteine through the conserved F or W. A D gene is named only where the DNA matches it firmly. The size entry is marked missing in some rows and otherwise reads once, few, many or a size class.

v_gene	abundance	j_gene	d_gene	CDR3aa	CDR3nt
TRBV5-1	few	TRBJ1-1	TRBD1	CASSSTGGTVNTEAFF	TGCGCCAGCAGCTCCACAGGGGGCACAGTAAACACTGAAGCTTTCTTT
TRBV28	NA	TRBJ2-1	NA	CASSPRGLLGRSDEQFF	TGTGCCAGCAGTCCCCGAGGACTGCTAGGGAGGTCGGATGAGCAGTTCTTC
TRBV27	many	TRBJ2-7	NA	CASSLFGVAYF	TGTGCCAGCAGTTTATTCGGGGTAGCGTACTTC
TRBV27	many	TRBJ2-1	TRBD2	CASSTGLAGVVNEQFF	TGTGCCAGCAGTACCGGACTAGCGGGAGTAGTAAATGAGCAGTTCTTC
TRBV3-1	many	TRBJ1-2	NA	CASSQGSGRTGYTF	TGTGCCAGCAGCCAAGGGAGTGGCCGTACGGGCTACACCTTC
TRBV11-3	many	TRBJ2-3	NA	CASSLINVQATDTQYF	TGTGCCAGCAGCTTAATCAACGTACAGGCGACAGATACGCAGTATTTT
TRBV7-2	many	TRBJ2-6	NA	CASSGRVSGANVLTF	TGTGCCAGCAGCGGCAGGGTCTCTGGGGCCAACGTCCTGACTTTC
TRBV28	many	TRBJ2-7	NA	CASSGGSGADEQYF	TGTGCCAGCAGTGGGGGATCGGGGGCCGACGAGCAGTACTTC
TRBV6-1	many	TRBJ2-7	TRBD1	CASSDSNRDRGHEQYF	TGTGCCAGCAGTGACTCTAACCGGGACAGGGGGCACGAGCAGTACTTC
TRBV19	NA	TRBJ1-6	NA	CASSADLGHSPLHF	TGTGCCAGTAGTGCCGACCTCGGGCATTCACCCCTCCACTTT
TRBV5-6	many	TRBJ2-3	NA	CASSPVGDTQYF	TGTGCCAGCAGCCCTGTAGGAGATACGCAGTATTTT
TRBV30	many	TRBJ2-3	TRBD2	CAWVGGTSGRDTQYF	TGTGCCTGGGTTGGAGGGACTAGCGGAAGAGATACGCAGTATTTT
TRBV28	many	TRBJ2-1	TRBD2	CASSYNGLAEDEQFF	TGTGCCAGCAGTTACAACGGACTAGCGGAAGATGAGCAGTTCTTC
TRBV19	NA	TRBJ1-1	NA	CASSIEGWNTEAFF	TGTGCCAGTAGTATAGAGGGGTGGAACACTGAAGCTTTCTTT
TRBV5-5	NA	TRBJ2-4	TRBD1	CASSGKGDSLNIQYF	TGTGCCAGCAGCGGAAAAGGGGACAGCTTAAACATTCAGTACTTC
TRBV7-2	many	TRBJ1-2	NA	CASSPDSQNYGYTF	TGTGCCAGCAGCCCGGACAGCCAAAACTATGGCTACACCTTC
TRBV24-1	few	TRBJ2-2	NA	CATSDSTLFANTGELFF	TGTGCCACCAGTGATTCCACACTGTTCGCGAACACCGGGGAGCTGTTTTTT
TRBV5-1	NA	TRBJ2-5	NA	CASSWGDRGQETQYF	TGCGCCAGCAGCTGGGGGGACAGAGGTCAAGAGACCCAGTACTTC
TRBV10-2	NA	TRBJ1-1	TRBD1	CASRQGGPEAFF	TGCGCCAGTCGGCAGGGGGGCCCTGAAGCTTTCTTT
TRBV20-1	NA	TRBJ2-6	NA	CSASPFTGANVLTF	TGCAGTGCTAGCCCCTTTACTGGGGCCAACGTCCTGACTTTC
TRBV6-1	few	TRBJ1-6	NA	CASSGQFNSPLHF	TGTGCCAGCAGTGGCCAGTTTAATTCACCCCTCCACTTT
TRBV7-9	NA	TRBJ2-7	NA	CASSLEGVSYEQYF	TGTGCCAGCAGCCTTGAGGGGGTTTCCTACGAGCAGTACTTC
TRBV5-5	few	TRBJ2-7	TRBD2	CASSLGSSGISYEQYF	TGTGCCAGCAGCTTGGGTTCTAGCGGGATTTCCTACGAGCAGTACTTC
TRBV28	few	TRBJ2-6	NA	CASRGVGSGANVLTF	TGTGCCAGCAGGGGGGTTGGGTCTGGGGCCAACGTCCTGACTTTC
TRBV20-1	many	TRBJ2-7	NA	CSARNADTVRYEQYF	TGCAGTGCTAGAAATGCGGACACAGTTCGTTACGAGCAGTACTTC
TRBV6-1	NA	TRBJ1-5	TRBD1	CASGSGKVQGVYQPQHF	TGTGCCAGCGGATCGGGAAAGGTACAGGGGGTATATCAGCCCCAGCATTTT
TRBV18	NA	TRBJ2-7	NA	CASSPATDTYEQYF	TGTGCCAGCTCACCCGCGACGGATACCTACGAGCAGTACTTC
TRBV28	few	TRBJ2-7	TRBD1	CASSFYGQGYEQYF	TGTGCCAGCAGTTTCTACGGACAGGGGTACGAGCAGTACTTC
TRBV27	many	TRBJ1-1	NA	CASSFGQNTEAFF	TGTGCCAGCAGTTTCGGACAAAACACTGAAGCTTTCTTT
TRBV7-6	many	TRBJ2-1	TRBD2	CASSGIRGGLSNEQFF	TGTGCCAGCAGCGGCATACGGGGGGGCCTAAGCAATGAGCAGTTCTTC
TRBV3-1	many	TRBJ1-1	NA	CASSQETGRAFF	TGTGCCAGCAGCCAAGAGACAGGAAGAGCTTTCTTT
TRBV12-3/TRBV12-4	NA	TRBJ1-5	NA	CASSFGQNYQPQHF	TGTGCCAGCAGTTTTGGCCAGAACTATCAGCCCCAGCATTTT
TRBV18	many	TRBJ2-4	NA	CASSLGHKDIQYF	TGTGCCAGCTCGTTGGGCCACAAGGACATTCAGTACTTC
TRBV5-1	few	TRBJ1-6	NA	CASSETGYNSPLHF	TGCGCCAGCAGCGAGACAGGTTATAATTCACCCCTCCACTTT
TRBV7-9	many	TRBJ2-4	NA	CASSFLEWDIQYF	TGTGCCAGCAGCTTCCTGGAATGGGACATTCAGTACTTC
TRBV5-5	NA	TRBJ1-4	NA	CASSFLYGQGGPTNEKLFF	TGTGCCAGCAGCTTTTTGTATGGTCAAGGAGGGCCAACTAATGAAAAACTGTTTTTT
TRBV6-2/TRBV6-3	NA	TRBJ2-1	NA	CASSVRTRGSLNEQFF	TGTGCCAGCAGTGTGCGTACGAGGGGTAGTCTTAATGAGCAGTTCTTC
TRBV7-2	many	TRBJ2-7	TRBD2	CASNRLAGAYEQYF	TGTGCCAGCAATCGACTAGCGGGAGCCTACGAGCAGTACTTC
TRBV9	NA	TRBJ2-3	TRBD1	CASSPVDRTGDTQYF	TGTGCCAGCAGCCCAGTGGACAGGACCGGAGATACGCAGTATTTT
TRBV5-1	NA	TRBJ2-2	TRBD1	CASSGGTGQNTGELFF	TGCGCCAGCAGCGGGGGGACAGGGCAGAACACCGGGGAGCTGTTTTTT